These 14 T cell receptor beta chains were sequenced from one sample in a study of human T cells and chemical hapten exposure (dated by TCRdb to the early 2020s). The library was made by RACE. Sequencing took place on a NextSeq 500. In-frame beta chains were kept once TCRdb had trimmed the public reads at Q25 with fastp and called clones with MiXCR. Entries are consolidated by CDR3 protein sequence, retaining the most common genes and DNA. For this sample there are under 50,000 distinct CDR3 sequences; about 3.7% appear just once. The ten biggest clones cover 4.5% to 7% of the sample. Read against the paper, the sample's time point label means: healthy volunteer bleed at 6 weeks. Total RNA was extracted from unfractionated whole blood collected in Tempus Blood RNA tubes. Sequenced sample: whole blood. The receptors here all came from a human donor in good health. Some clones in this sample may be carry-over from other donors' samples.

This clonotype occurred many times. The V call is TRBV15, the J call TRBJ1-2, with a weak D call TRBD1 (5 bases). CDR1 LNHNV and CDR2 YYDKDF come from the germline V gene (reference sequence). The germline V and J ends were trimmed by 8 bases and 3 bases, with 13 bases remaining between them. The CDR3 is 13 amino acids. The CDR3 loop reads CATQGLDDYGYTF. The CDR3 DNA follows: TGTGCCACCCAGGGACTGGATGACTATGGCTACACCTTC.

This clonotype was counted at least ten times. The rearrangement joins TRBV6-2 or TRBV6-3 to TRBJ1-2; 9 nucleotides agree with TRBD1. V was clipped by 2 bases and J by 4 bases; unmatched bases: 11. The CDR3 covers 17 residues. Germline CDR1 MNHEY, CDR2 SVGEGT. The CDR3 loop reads CASSYGEGTGNLYGYTF. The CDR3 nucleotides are TGTGCCAGCAGTTACGGGGAAGGGACAGGGAACCTCTATGGCTACACCTTC.

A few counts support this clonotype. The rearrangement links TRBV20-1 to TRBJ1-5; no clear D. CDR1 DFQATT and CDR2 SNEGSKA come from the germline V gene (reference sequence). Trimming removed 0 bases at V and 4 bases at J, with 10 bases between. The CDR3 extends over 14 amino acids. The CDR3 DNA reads TGCAGTGCTAGAGAAAACTGGTCGAATCAGCCCCAGCATTTT. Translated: CSARENWSNQPQHF.

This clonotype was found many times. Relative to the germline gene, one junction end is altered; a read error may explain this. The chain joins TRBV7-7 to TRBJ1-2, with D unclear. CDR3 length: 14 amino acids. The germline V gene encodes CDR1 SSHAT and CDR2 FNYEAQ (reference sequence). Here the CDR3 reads CASSTSDVIPGYTF. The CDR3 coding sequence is TGTGCTAGCAGCACATCGGACGTAATCCCTGGCTACACCTTC.

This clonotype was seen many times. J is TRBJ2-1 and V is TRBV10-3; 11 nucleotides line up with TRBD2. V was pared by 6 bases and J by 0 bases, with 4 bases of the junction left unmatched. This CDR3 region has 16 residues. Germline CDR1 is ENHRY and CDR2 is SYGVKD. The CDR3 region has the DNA TGTGCCATCAGGGGGACTAGCGGTAGCTCCTACAATGAGCAGTTCTTC. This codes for CAIRGTSGSSYNEQFF.

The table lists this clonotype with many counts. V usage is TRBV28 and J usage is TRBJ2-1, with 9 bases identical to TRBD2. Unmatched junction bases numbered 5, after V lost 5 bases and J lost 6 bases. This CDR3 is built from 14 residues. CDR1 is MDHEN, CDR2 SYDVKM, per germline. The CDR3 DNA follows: TGTGCCAGCAGTCCGGGACTAGCAGGCAATGAGCAGTTCTTC. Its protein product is CASSPGLAGNEQFF.

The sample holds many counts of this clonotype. CDR3 coding DNA: TGTGCCAGCAGCGTAGGCCCTACGACGGCAGCTATGAACACTGAAGCTTTCTTT. Translation gives CASSVGPTTAAMNTEAFF. V gene TRBV9 combines with J gene TRBJ1-1; D not resolved. Per germline, CDR1 SGDLS and CDR2 YYNGEE. The CDR3 is 18 residues long. The V end lost 0 bases, the J end lost 0 bases, and 18 bases lay between the germline ends.

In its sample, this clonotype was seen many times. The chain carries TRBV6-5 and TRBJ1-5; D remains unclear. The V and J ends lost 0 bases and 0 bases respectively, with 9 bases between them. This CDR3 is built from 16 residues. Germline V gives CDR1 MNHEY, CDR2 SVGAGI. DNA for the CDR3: TGTGCCAGCAGTTACTCCTGGTCAAATAGCAATCAGCCCCAGCATTTT. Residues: CASSYSWSNSNQPQHF.

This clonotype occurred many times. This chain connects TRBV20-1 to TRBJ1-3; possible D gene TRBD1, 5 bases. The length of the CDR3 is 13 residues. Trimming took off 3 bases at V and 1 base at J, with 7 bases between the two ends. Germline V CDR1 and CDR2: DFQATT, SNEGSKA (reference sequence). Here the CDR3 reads CSASGGSGNTIYF. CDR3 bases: TGCAGTGCTAGTGGGGGTTCTGGAAACACCATATATTTT.

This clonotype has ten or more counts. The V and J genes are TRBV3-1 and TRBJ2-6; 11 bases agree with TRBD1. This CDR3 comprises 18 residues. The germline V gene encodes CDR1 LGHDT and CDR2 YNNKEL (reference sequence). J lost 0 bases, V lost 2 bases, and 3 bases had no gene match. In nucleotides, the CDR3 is TGTGCCAGCAGCCAATGGACAGGGGGCGTCTCTGGGGCCAACGTCCTGACTTTC. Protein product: CASSQWTGGVSGANVLTF.

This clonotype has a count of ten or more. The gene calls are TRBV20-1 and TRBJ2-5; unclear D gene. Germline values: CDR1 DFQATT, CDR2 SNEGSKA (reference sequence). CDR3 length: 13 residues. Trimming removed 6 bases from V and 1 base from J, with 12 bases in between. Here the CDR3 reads CSADLSGQETQYF. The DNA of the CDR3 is TGCAGTGCGGATCTATCTGGCCAAGAGACCCAGTACTTC.

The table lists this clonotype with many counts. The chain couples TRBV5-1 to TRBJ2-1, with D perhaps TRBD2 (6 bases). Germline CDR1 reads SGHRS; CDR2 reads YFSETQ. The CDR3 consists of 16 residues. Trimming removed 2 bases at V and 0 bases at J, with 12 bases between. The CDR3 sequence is CASSLASGGSYNEQFF. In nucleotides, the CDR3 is TGCGCCAGCAGCTTAGCCTCCGGGGGCTCCTACAATGAGCAGTTCTTC. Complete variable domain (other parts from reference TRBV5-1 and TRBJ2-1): KAGVTQTPRYLIKTRGQQVTLSCSPISGHRSVSWYQQTPGQGLQFLFEYFSETQRNKGNFPGRFSGRQFSNSRSEMNVSTLELGDSALYLCASSLASGGSYNEQFFGPGTRLTVL.

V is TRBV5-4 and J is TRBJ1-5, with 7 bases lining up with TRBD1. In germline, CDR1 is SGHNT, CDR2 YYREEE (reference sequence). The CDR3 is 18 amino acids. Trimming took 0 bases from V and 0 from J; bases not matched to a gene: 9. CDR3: CASSLAGQPRYSNQPQHF. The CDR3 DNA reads TGTGCCAGCAGCTTGGCGGGACAGCCGCGTTATAGCAATCAGCCCCAGCATTTT.

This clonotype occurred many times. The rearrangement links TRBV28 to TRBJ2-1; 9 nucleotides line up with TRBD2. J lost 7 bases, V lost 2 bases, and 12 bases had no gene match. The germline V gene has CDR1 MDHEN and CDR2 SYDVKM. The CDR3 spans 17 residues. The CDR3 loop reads CASSLNGVREGRNEQFF. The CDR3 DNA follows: TGTGCCAGCAGTTTAAACGGGGTGCGGGAGGGCCGTAATGAGCAGTTCTTC.